This note documents a single T cell receptor (beta chain) sequence. Germline CDR1 and CDR2: SGDLS and YYNGEE. This CDR3 has 16 residues. J was trimmed by 4 bases and V by 4 bases; bases with no gene match: 8. Per the original methods: Reference gene primers were amplified, and this amplification served to estimate nucleated cell counts. TCRdb's table, derived via immunoSEQ multiplex PCR, lists solely in-frame clones and lacks some. The V and J calls and clone size are taken from that table; D and trimming were inferred from the DNA. The sample yields 250,000 to 350,000 clones, nearly 90% seen once. Participants were placed into cohorts based on the clinical history they reported. This sample was included in a study of blood T cell repertoires in COVID-19. Across the study: Nucleic acid was either cDNA or gDNA, and it came from T cells, B-cell-depleted T cells, or PBMCs.

Sequencing was done on a sample of PBMCs or T cells enriched from blood (not recorded which). V usage is TRBV9 and J usage is TRBJ2-3; 11 nucleotides agree with TRBD2. The sequence came from a woman younger than 35 with acute COVID-19. CDR3 coding DNA: TGTGCCAGCAGCCCTGATAGCGGGAGGGCCGCAGATACGCAGTATTTT. Translating gives CASSPDSGRAADTQYF.